These 13 T cell receptor beta chains share one sample of origin, sequenced in a study of identical twins. TCRdb itself ran the 5' RACE reads through MiXCR, one entry per CDR3 protein. The table shows more than 400,000 distinct CDR3 sequences, with approximately 16% occurring only once. The data were also submitted as part of a second study, on yellow fever vaccine responses in identical twins.

The sequenced sample consisted of CD4+ T cells sorted from blood. The receptor source for this set is a woman aged 18 to 35 in good health.

The chain couples TRBV12-3 or TRBV12-4 to TRBJ1-3; D is unclear. The CDR3 extends over 12 amino acids. The ends were cut back, 5 bases at V and 7 bases at J, with 9 bases in the middle. The CDR3 region is CASSRFGNTIYF. DNA for the CDR3: TGTGCCAGCAGTCGGTTTGGGAACACCATATATTTT.

This clonotype occurred a few times. This chain links TRBV6-4 with TRBJ2-2; tentatively, D is TRBD2 (6 bases). Trimming pared 6 bases from V and 4 bases from J, leaving 15 bases between. This CDR3 spans 15 amino acids. Germline CDR1 and CDR2: MRHNA and SNTAGT. CDR3 protein: CASSVMFGGTGELFF. CDR3 in DNA: TGTGCCAGCAGCGTAATGTTCGGGGGCACCGGGGAGCTGTTTTTT.

The J gene is TRBJ2-2, the V gene TRBV10-3, with TRBD2 as a possible D gene (5 bases). Deletions cut 0 bases from V and 4 bases from J, with 15 bases between. The CDR3 loop spans 17 amino acids. CDR1 and CDR2 (germline): ENHRY, SYGVKD. CDR3 loop: CAISESNSARGTGELFF. The DNA for the CDR3 is TGTGCCATCAGTGAGTCGAATTCAGCCCGGGGCACCGGGGAGCTGTTTTTT.

This clonotype occurred a few times. The chain links TRBV10-3 to TRBJ1-1; 7 bases agree with TRBD1. Losses at the gene ends were 6 bases for V and 8 bases for J; bases not matched to a gene: 6. Germline V gene lookup returns CDR1 ENHRY and CDR2 SYGVKD. This CDR3 spans 12 amino acids. The CDR3: CAIRASTGEAFF. The CDR3 nucleotides read TGTGCCATCAGGGCATCGACAGGGGAAGCTTTCTTT.

The V and J genes are TRBV20-1 and TRBJ2-7; no definite D call. V shed 1 base and J shed 0 bases, with 7 bases lying between them. This CDR3 has 13 amino acids. Germline CDR1 and CDR2: DFQATT and SNEGSKA (reference sequence). CDR3 DNA: TGCAGTGCTAGAGGGCGGTTCTCCTACGAGCAGTACTTC. It specifies CSARGRFSYEQYF.

The chain is built from TRBV7-2 and TRBJ2-5; possibly TRBD2 for D (6 bases). This CDR3 is built from 17 residues. The germline gives CDR1 SGHTA, CDR2 FQGNSA. Trimming cost V 1 base and J 3 bases, with 18 bases left between them. CDR3 sequence reads: CASSLGATGTLKETQYF. The DNA for the CDR3 is TGTGCCAGCAGCTTAGGGGCAACCGGGACTCTAAAAGAGACCCAGTACTTC.

This clonotype has a handful of counts. The rearrangement links TRBV28 to TRBJ2-2; D call uncertain. The germline V gene has CDR1 MDHEN and CDR2 SYDVKM. This CDR3 region has 15 residues. The germline V and J ends were trimmed by 5 bases and 0 bases, with 10 bases remaining between them. The CDR3 protein is CASSAPASNTGELFF. The CDR3 DNA sequence: TGTGCCAGCAGTGCCCCGGCTTCGAACACCGGGGAGCTGTTTTTT.

This chain joins TRBV3-1 and TRBJ2-1, with TRBD2 matching 7 bases. The CDR3 spans 13 residues. Unmatched junction bases numbered 1, after V lost 1 base and J lost 7 bases. The germline gives CDR1 LGHDT, CDR2 YNNKEL (reference sequence). Here the CDR3 reads CASSQGGGNEQFF. In nucleotides, the CDR3 is TGTGCCAGCAGCCAAGGGGGGGGGAATGAGCAGTTCTTC.

The table lists this clonotype with a count of one. The chain links TRBV24-1 to TRBJ2-3, with 11 bases matching TRBD2. CDR3 length equals 13 residues. The junction had 3 bases not matched to a gene; V was cut back by 9 bases and J by 5 bases. From germline, CDR1 is KGHDR and CDR2 SFDVKD. The chain's CDR3 is CATGTSGVDTQYF. The CDR3 coding sequence is TGTGCCACCGGGACTAGCGGTGTAGATACGCAGTATTTT.

The V gene is TRBV19, the J gene TRBJ1-2, with 8 bases fitting TRBD1. Germline-derived CDR1 and CDR2 are LNHDA and SQIVND (reference sequence). The CDR3 sequence is 13 residues long. V trimming: 11 bases; J trimming: 4 bases; junction bases outside the gene matches: 9. CDR3 protein: CAGTTGAGYGYTF. In nucleotides, the CDR3 is TGTGCCGGTACGACAGGGGCAGGCTATGGCTACACCTTC.

The rearrangement links TRBV5-1 to TRBJ2-7; D could derive from TRBD1 or TRBD2 (5 bases each). CDR3 length: 14 amino acids. Per the germline V gene, CDR1 is SGHRS and CDR2 is YFSETQ. V was cut by 1 base and J by 4 bases, with 12 bases left in between. As DNA, the CDR3 is TGCGCCAGCAGCTTGACCCAGGGACCTTACGAGCAGTACTTC. Protein: CASSLTQGPYEQYF.

V usage is TRBV27 and J usage is TRBJ2-3, with 12 bases fitting TRBD2. With V trimmed by 5 bases and J by 1 base, 4 bases remained unmatched. The CDR3 covers 16 residues. Germline V gives CDR1 MNHEY, CDR2 SMNVEV (reference sequence). CDR3 amino acids: CASSTRLAGGTDTQYF. For the CDR3, the DNA is TGTGCCAGCAGTACGCGACTAGCGGGGGGCACAGATACGCAGTATTTT.

The V gene is TRBV5-6, the J gene TRBJ1-1; D remains unclear. V lost 6 bases and J lost 4, with 16 bases in between. The CDR3 spans 14 residues. CDR1 SGHDT and CDR2 YYEEEE come from the germline V gene. Here the CDR3 DNA reads TGTGCCAGCACCCCGTTGGCTGGCGGCACTGAAGCTTTCTTT. Translation: CASTPLAGGTEAFF. Full variable domain (outside the CDR3, taken from reference TRBV5-6 and TRBJ1-1): DAGVTQSPTHLIKTRGQQVTLRCSPKSGHDTVSWYQQALGQGPQFIFQYYEEEERQRGNFPDRFSGHQFPNYSSELNVNALLLGDSALYLCASTPLAGGTEAFFGQGTRLTVV.